This TCR beta chain was recorded in a study of Ad26.COV2.S vaccination and SARS-CoV-2 variants. Study-level points and caveats: Reports say spike-specific CD8+ and CD4+ T cell responses covered substantial breadth after vaccination.

As to this clone: Its specificity is not known.

Treatment in this sample: some 19 received Ad26.COV2.S at low or high dose, single or two shots; about 5 received placebo; per-sample allocation not given. At day 63 after the first vaccine or placebo injection, samples were drawn. It was an adult aged 18-55 years in Boston who was the donor. TCRdb's table, derived via immunoSEQ multiplex PCR, lists solely in-frame clones and lacks some. Among 300,000 to 450,000 clones listed, approximately 81% were seen once. V shed 6 bases, J shed 2 bases, and the junction held 7 bases outside the gene matches. CDR3 length equals 15 residues. Germline CDR1 is LGHNT and CDR2 is FRNRAP.

This clonotype was sampled from a person between 18 and 59 years old who received the Ad26.COV2.S COVID-19 vaccine or a placebo. This chain joins TRBV12-5 and TRBJ1-3; 7 bases match TRBD1. The material sequenced was peripheral blood, taken in a trial of Ad26.COV2.S vaccine versus placebo. The CDR3 DNA is TGTGCTAGTGGCTACGACAGGGCGGCTGGAAACACCATATATTTT. Its translation: CASGYDRAAGNTIYF.